One sample yielded the 7 T cell receptor beta chains listed below, sequenced in a study of blood T cell repertoires in COVID-19. The protocol was immunoSEQ multiplex PCR, while the TCRdb copy is restricted to in-frame clones and leaves out a portion. The data contain a few hundred thousand clones, under 90% of them singletons. The source material was peripheral blood. The source of these receptors is a woman older than 75 with COVID-19, enrolled during active disease.

The chain recombines TRBV10-3 with TRBJ2-2; perhaps TRBD2 as D (6 bases). The CDR3 length is 14 residues. The ends were cut back, 0 bases at V and 4 bases at J, with 6 bases in the middle. CDR1 and CDR2 (germline): ENHRY, SYGVKD. The chain's CDR3 is CAISESGGTGELFF. The CDR3 region has the DNA TGTGCCATCAGTGAGTCGGGGGGCACCGGGGAGCTGTTTTTT.

The chain joins TRBV29-1 to TRBJ2-3; TRBD1 aligns across 7 bases. Germline lookup yields CDR1 SQVTM and CDR2 ANQGSEA. This CDR3 has 12 amino acids. Trimming took 4 bases from V and 5 from J; bases not matched to a gene: 3. The CDR3 spells CSVGQGGDTQYF. CDR3 coding DNA: TGCAGCGTTGGACAGGGCGGAGATACGCAGTATTTT.

This clone was seen more than once but under ten times. The chain carries TRBV4-3 and TRBJ1-1, with D maybe TRBD1 (6 bases). CDR3 length: 13 residues. In germline, CDR1 is LGHNA, CDR2 YSLEER. Trimming shortened V by 3 bases and J by 7 bases, and 12 bases separated the two germline ends. The CDR3 nucleotides read TGCGCCAGCAGCCAGACAGGAGACCTTGAAGCTTTCTTT. This codes for CASSQTGDLEAFF.

V is TRBV5-1 and J is TRBJ1-4; maybe TRBD1 (6 bases). This CDR3 region has 17 residues. From germline, CDR1 is SGHRS and CDR2 YFSETQ. V shed 5 bases and J shed 0 bases, with 17 bases lying between them. The CDR3 spells CASRLWGGVATNEKLFF. CDR3 sequence (DNA): TGCGCCAGCAGGTTGTGGGGGGGCGTTGCAACTAATGAAAAACTGTTTTTT. Supplemented by reference TRBV5-1 and TRBJ1-4, the full variable domain reads KAGVTQTPRYLIKTRGQQVTLSCSPISGHRSVSWYQQTPGQGLQFLFEYFSETQRNKGNFPGRFSGRQFSNSRSEMNVSTLELGDSALYLCASRLWGGVATNEKLFFGSGTQLSVL.

J is TRBJ1-2 and V is TRBV5-1, with D possibly TRBD1 on 5 matching bases. Germline V gives CDR1 SGHRS, CDR2 YFSETQ. CDR3 length: 13 residues. Between the trimmed V and J ends, which lost 2 bases and 8 bases, there was a span of 13 bases. This chain's CDR3 is CASSFSQDMGYTF. In DNA form, the CDR3 reads TGCGCCAGCAGCTTCTCGCAGGACATGGGCTACACCTTC.

This chain connects TRBV9 to TRBJ2-1, with TRBD2 matching 11 bases. Germline assignment: CDR1 SGDLS and CDR2 YYNGEE. The CDR3 spans 15 residues. V gave up 3 bases and J gave up 4 bases; unmatched junction bases: 3. CDR3 sequence (DNA): TGTGCCAGCAGCGGGGGACTAGCGGTATACAATGAGCAGTTCTTC. It translates to CASSGGLAVYNEQFF.

This chain links TRBV13 with TRBJ1-5; weak D call: TRBD1 (6 bases). Germline lookup yields CDR1 PRHDT and CDR2 FYEKMQ (reference sequence). V dropped 3 bases and J dropped 6 bases, with 12 bases sitting between them. The CDR3 has 14 amino acids. The CDR3 protein is CASSFMGAGQPQHF. The CDR3 DNA reads as TGTGCCAGCAGCTTTATGGGGGCGGGTCAGCCCCAGCATTTT.